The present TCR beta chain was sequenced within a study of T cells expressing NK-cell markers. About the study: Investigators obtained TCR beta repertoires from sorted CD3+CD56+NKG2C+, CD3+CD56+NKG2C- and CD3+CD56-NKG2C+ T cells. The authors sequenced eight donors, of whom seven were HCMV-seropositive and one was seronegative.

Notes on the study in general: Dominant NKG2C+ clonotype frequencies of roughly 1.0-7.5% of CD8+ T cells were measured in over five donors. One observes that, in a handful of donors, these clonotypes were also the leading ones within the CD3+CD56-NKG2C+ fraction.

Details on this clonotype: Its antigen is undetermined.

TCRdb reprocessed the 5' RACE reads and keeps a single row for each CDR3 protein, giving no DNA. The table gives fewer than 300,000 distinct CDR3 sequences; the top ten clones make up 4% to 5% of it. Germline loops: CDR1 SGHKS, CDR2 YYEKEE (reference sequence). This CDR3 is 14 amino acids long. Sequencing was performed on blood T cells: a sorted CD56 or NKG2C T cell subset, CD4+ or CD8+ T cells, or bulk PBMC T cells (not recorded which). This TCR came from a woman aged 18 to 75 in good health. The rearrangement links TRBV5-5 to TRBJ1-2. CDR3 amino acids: CASSFSFDKSGYTF.